The rows below give T cell receptor beta chains drawn from one sample of a study of cytomegalovirus exposure and HLA in healthy donors. The data were produced by immunoSEQ multiplex PCR, yet TCRdb's version contains in-frame clones alone and is incomplete. The top ten clones hold more than 2.5% of a sample with under 150,000 clones, around 71% of them seen once. The sample consisted of PBMCs. These receptors were collected from an older woman in good health and CMV-seropositive. CDR3s include the opening cysteine and the closing phenylalanine or tryptophan. The order of the fields is clone size, V gene, D gene, J gene, CDR3 DNA, CDR3 protein. D genes are given only for firm matches. Not every row has a clone size; where given, it reads once, few, many or a size class.

size: once
V: TRBV6-5
D: TRBD2
J: TRBJ2-1
DNA: TGTGCCAGCAGTTATCCCCGGGGGGATGAGCAGTTCTTC
CDR3: CASSYPRGDEQFF

size: few
V: TRBV6-1
D: TRBD1
J: TRBJ2-5
DNA: TGTGCCAGCAGTGTGGGGAAGTCGGGACAGGGGTACCAAGAGACCCAGTACTTC
CDR3: CASSVGKSGQGYQETQYF

size: -
V: TRBV10-2
D: -
J: TRBJ2-2
DNA: TGCGCCAGCAGCGGCAGGGGTCTCCGGGAGCTGTTTTTT
CDR3: CASSGRGLRELFF

size: -
V: TRBV29-1
D: TRBD1
J: TRBJ1-2
DNA: TGCAGCGTGGGACAGGGCAATGGCTACACCTTC
CDR3: CSVGQGNGYTF

size: -
V: TRBV5-4
D: TRBD1
J: TRBJ2-7
DNA: TGTGCCAGCAGCTTCCCCGGGACAGGGAGCCTTGAGCAGTACTTC
CDR3: CASSFPGTGSLEQYF

size: -
V: TRBV23-1
D: -
J: TRBJ2-2
DNA: TGCGCCAGCAGTCAAGGCCAGAGGGGGTCGGTGACCGGGGAGCTGTTTTTT
CDR3: CASSQGQRGSVTGELFF

size: -
V: TRBV7-6
D: TRBD2
J: TRBJ2-5
DNA: TGTGCCAGCAGAAAGAGTGGAGCTCTAGCGGAGGGAGAGACCCAGTACTTC
CDR3: CASRKSGALAEGETQYF

size: -
V: TRBV20-1
D: -
J: TRBJ1-2
DNA: TGCAGTGCTAGTGGGGCTGATGGCTACACCTTC
CDR3: CSASGADGYTF

size: -
V: TRBV2
D: TRBD1
J: TRBJ1-6
DNA: TGTGCCAAAAACAGGGGTGGCAATAATAATTCACCCCTCCACTTT
CDR3: CAKNRGGNNNSPLHF

size: few
V: TRBV7-7
D: -
J: TRBJ2-2
DNA: TGTGCCAGCAGCTCAGTGAACACCGGGGAGCTGTTTTTT
CDR3: CASSSVNTGELFF

size: -
V: TRBV11-3
D: -
J: TRBJ2-7
DNA: TGTGCCAGCAGCTTAGATGCGGTTACCTACGAGCAGTACTTC
CDR3: CASSLDAVTYEQYF

size: -
V: TRBV25-1
D: TRBD1
J: TRBJ1-3
DNA: TGTGCCAGCAGGGTGACAGGGCCGGGAGGAAACACCATATATTTT
CDR3: CASRVTGPGGNTIYF

size: -
V: TRBV7-2
D: TRBD2
J: TRBJ2-5
DNA: TGTGCCAGCAGCTATTACGGCGGGGGGGCCTCGGAGACCCAGTACTTC
CDR3: CASSYYGGGASETQYF

size: -
V: TRBV6-5
D: -
J: TRBJ2-7
DNA: TGTGCCAGCAGTTACGGCCGTCGGAGGTCCTACGAGCAGTACTTC
CDR3: CASSYGRRRSYEQYF

size: -
V: TRBV19
D: TRBD1
J: TRBJ1-2
DNA: TGTGCCAGCCGACAGGGGAATGGCTACACCTTC
CDR3: CASRQGNGYTF

size: few
V: TRBV7-3
D: TRBD2
J: TRBJ2-1
DNA: TGTGCCAGCAGCCCTAGCGGGGGGGAGTACAATGAGCAGTTCTTC
CDR3: CASSPSGGEYNEQFF

size: -
V: TRBV9
D: TRBD2
J: TRBJ2-3
DNA: TGTGCCAGCAGCCCCAGCGGGGTGGGGGGGAGGGATACGCAGTATTTT
CDR3: CASSPSGVGGRDTQYF

size: -
V: TRBV29-1
D: TRBD1
J: TRBJ1-1
DNA: TGCAGCGACAAGCCAGGGGGTAACACTGAAGCTTTCTTT
CDR3: CSDKPGGNTEAFF